These 21 T cell receptor beta chains share one sample of origin, sequenced in a study of post-analysis software for immune sequencing data (dated by TCRdb to about 2015). Overall study outcomes, separate from this receptor: Significantly higher frequencies in patients than in controls were found for several TRBV segments, including TRBV5-6, TRBV5-1 and TRBV20-1.

Their specific antigens are unknown. Library method: PCR. TCRdb lists the instrument as Illumina HiSeq 2500. To reduce PCR and sequencing biases, unique molecular identifiers were incorporated into the TCR beta cDNA libraries. TCRdb ran its own pipeline on the public reads, namely fastp trimming at Q25 and MiXCR clone calling, and kept in-frame beta chains. Merged by CDR3 protein, the rows form single entries marked with the most common genes and DNA. In this sample the table shows some 370,000 distinct CDR3 sequences, roughly 30% of which occur a single time. The top ten constitute around 15% of the sample. Sample: blood. The receptors here all came from a girl aged 5-17 years with multiple sclerosis.

The chain recombines TRBV7-8 with TRBJ1-1; 8 bases line up with TRBD1. Trimming took 4 bases from V and 4 from J; bases not matched to a gene: 11. CDR3 length: 16 amino acids. Per the germline V gene, CDR1 is SGHVS and CDR2 is FQNEAQ. In DNA form, the CDR3 reads TGTGCCAGCAGCTCACCCCGGGACAGGCAACCCACTGAAGCTTTCTTT. Its translation: CASSSPRDRQPTEAFF.

The chain uses TRBV29-1 and TRBJ2-7; TRBD1 matches at 8 bases. J lost 3 bases, V lost 6 bases, and 7 bases had no gene match. CDR1 is SQVTM and CDR2 is ANQGSEA in the germline V gene. The CDR3 is 13 amino acids. The CDR3 DNA follows: TGCAGCGTCAGACAGGGGACGTACTACGAGCAGTACTTC. Translation gives CSVRQGTYYEQYF.

V is TRBV4-1 and J is TRBJ2-7, with TRBD1 identical over 7 bases. Trimming removed 3 bases from V and 5 bases from J; junction bases left unmatched: 19. Germline V gene data show CDR1 as MGHRA and CDR2 as YSYEKL. This CDR3 is built from 18 residues. CDR3 DNA sequence: TGCGCCAGCAGCCAGAGTAAAATATTCGACAGGGATGCTAACGAGCAGTACTTC. Its protein product is CASSQSKIFDRDANEQYF.

This clonotype was observed a handful of times. V gene TRBV5-1 combines with J gene TRBJ2-1; TRBD1 is a possible D gene (6 bases). Germline V CDR1 and CDR2: SGHRS, YFSETQ. Trimming stripped 0 bases from V and 0 bases from J, with 13 bases between. This CDR3 has 17 amino acids. DNA of the CDR3: TGCGCCAGCAGCTTGGGGGTGGACAGTTTCTCCTACAATGAGCAGTTCTTC. Translation: CASSLGVDSFSYNEQFF.

J is TRBJ1-1 and V is TRBV6-6; D perhaps matches TRBD1 (6 bases). Deletions cut 6 bases from V and 13 bases from J, with 18 bases between. Germline V CDR1 and CDR2: MNHNY, SVGAGI (reference sequence). CDR3 size: 12 residues. CDR3 DNA: TGTGCCAGCAGCCCAGGAGGGGGAAGTGGTTTCTTT. It codes for CASSPGGGSGFF.

This clonotype showed up just a few times. V gene TRBV29-1 combines with J gene TRBJ1-2; 8 nucleotides line up with TRBD1. With V trimmed by 5 bases and J by 2 bases, 7 bases remained unmatched. From germline, CDR1 is SQVTM and CDR2 ANQGSEA. The CDR3 has 14 residues. The CDR3 protein is CSVNRQGHNYGYTF. The CDR3 nucleotides are TGCAGCGTTAACAGACAGGGGCACAACTATGGCTACACCTTC.

This CDR3 is CASSLEPTSSSDEQFF. CDR3 sequence (DNA): TGTGCCAGCAGCTTAGAGCCCACGTCTAGCAGTGATGAGCAGTTCTTC. V is TRBV7-8 and J is TRBJ2-1; D is possibly TRBD2 (5 bases). The CDR3 runs to 16 residues. CDR1 SGHVS and CDR2 FQNEAQ come from the germline V gene. V was cut by 1 base and J by 8 bases, with 18 bases left in between. The full variable domain, with the rest looked up from reference TRBV7-8 and TRBJ2-1, is GAGVSQSPRYKVAKRGQDVALRCDPISGHVSLFWYQQALGQGPEFLTYFQNEAQLDKSGLPSDRFFAERPEGSVSTLKIQRTQQEDSAVYLCASSLEPTSSSDEQFFGPGTRLTVL.

V gene TRBV7-2 combines with J gene TRBJ1-2, with TRBD1 identical over 8 bases. The V and J ends lost 2 bases and 6 bases, in that order; junction bases with no gene match: 11. This CDR3 spans 16 amino acids. Germline loops: CDR1 SGHTA, CDR2 FQGNSA. In DNA form, the CDR3 reads TGTGCCAGCAGCTTATCCTTTGCAGGGGGCTTTGATGGCTACACCTTC. Translated, it gives CASSLSFAGGFDGYTF.

The genes are TRBV4-3 and TRBJ2-3; D unclear. Trimming removed 1 base from V and 6 bases from J, with 8 bases in between. The CDR3 length is 13 residues. The germline CDR1 and CDR2 sequences are LGHNA and YSLEER. The CDR3 DNA reads as TGCGCCAGCAGCCAAGGGACGCCCGATACGCAGTATTTT. Encoded protein: CASSQGTPDTQYF.

This clonotype appeared a few times. The rearrangement joins TRBV7-2 to TRBJ2-1; 7 bases match TRBD1. The germline V gene encodes CDR1 SGHTA and CDR2 FQGNSA. With V trimmed by 5 bases and J by 15 bases, 7 bases remained unmatched. CDR3 length: 11 amino acids. CDR3 amino acids: CASSPLRDRFF. The CDR3 DNA is TGTGCCAGCAGCCCACTCCGGGACAGGTTCTTC.

The gene calls are TRBV20-1 and TRBJ2-7, with 7 nucleotides matching TRBD1. The junction had 6 bases not matched to a gene; V was cut back by 6 bases and J by 4 bases. From germline, CDR1 is DFQATT and CDR2 SNEGSKA (reference sequence). CDR3 length: 12 residues. The CDR3 here is CSAATGVYEQYF. CDR3 nucleotide sequence: TGCAGTGCAGCCACAGGGGTTTACGAGCAGTACTTC.

V and J are TRBV12-3 or TRBV12-4 and TRBJ1-1; D is ambiguous. Deletions cut 1 base from V and 8 bases from J, with 11 bases between. This CDR3 comprises 13 residues. The DNA of the CDR3 is TGTGCCAGCAGTTTAGGAAGGGAGAGCGAAGCTTTCTTT. This gives the protein CASSLGRESEAFF.

In its sample, this clonotype was seen once. V and J are TRBV7-9 and TRBJ2-7; D is undetermined. Germline loops: CDR1 SEHNR, CDR2 FQNEAQ (reference sequence). This CDR3 is 13 amino acids long. V dropped 4 bases and J dropped 2 bases, with 9 bases sitting between them. The CDR3 loop is CASSSASAYEQYF. Written as DNA, the CDR3 is TGTGCCAGCAGCTCGGCCTCGGCCTACGAGCAGTACTTC.

This clonotype was observed at least ten times. The rearrangement joins TRBV7-3 to TRBJ2-3, with TRBD1 matching 7 bases. The CDR3 is made up of 14 amino acids. Germline V CDR1 and CDR2: SGHTA, FQGTGA. Trimming at V came to 5 bases and at J to 2 bases, leaving 4 bases not matched to a gene. CDR3 coding DNA: TGTGCCAGCAGCCTAGGACAGGACACAGATACGCAGTATTTT. This encodes CASSLGQDTDTQYF.

The chain employs TRBV29-1 and TRBJ1-4; D may be TRBD1 (5 bases). Germline V gene sequence: CDR1 SQVTM, CDR2 ANQGSEA. The length of the CDR3 is 15 residues. V was trimmed by 7 bases and J by 1 base, leaving 16 bases between them. For the CDR3, the DNA is TGCAGCGCCCTGTGGGGGTCGGGAACTAATGAAAAACTGTTTTTT. Protein product: CSALWGSGTNEKLFF.

The chain couples TRBV4-1 to TRBJ2-1; 10 bases match TRBD2. The assigned J gene may be wrong: the sequence end matches TRBJ2-7 better. Per the germline V gene, CDR1 is MGHRA and CDR2 is YSYEKL. The CDR3 covers 19 residues. CDR3 in amino acids: CASSHGLAAPRSSYNEQYF. The CDR3 DNA follows: TGCGCCAGCAGCCACGGACTAGCGGCCCCCAGAAGCTCCTACAATGAGCAGTACTTC.

This clonotype has only a few counts. V gene TRBV2 combines with J gene TRBJ1-2, with D possibly matching TRBD1 (6 bases). The length of the CDR3 is 15 residues. Trimming left V 5 bases short and J 1 base short, with 14 bases between. The germline V gene encodes CDR1 SNHLY and CDR2 FYNNEI. The CDR3 bases are TGTGCCAGCAGTCCAGGGGAAGGAGTTAACTATGGCTACACCTTC. Protein: CASSPGEGVNYGYTF.

The V call is TRBV20-1, the J call TRBJ1-5, with D possibly TRBD1 on 5 matching bases. Germline-derived CDR1 and CDR2 are DFQATT and SNEGSKA (reference sequence). The V end lost 4 bases, the J end lost 4 bases, and 14 bases lay between the germline ends. The CDR3 covers 14 residues. DNA of the CDR3: TGCAGTGCTATTACGGGACGGTTTAATCAGCCCCAGCATTTT. Its translation is CSAITGRFNQPQHF.

The table lists this clonotype with a few counts. The chain employs TRBV7-8 and TRBJ2-1; no clear D. The germline V gene has CDR1 SGHVS and CDR2 FQNEAQ. Trimming took off 1 base at V and 7 bases at J, with 20 bases between the two ends. The CDR3 covers 17 residues. The CDR3 nucleotides are TGTGCCAGCAGCTTAGTACGGCAGACCAGAACTTTAAATGAGCAGTTCTTC. It codes for CASSLVRQTRTLNEQFF.

The genes are TRBV28 and TRBJ1-2; D is undetermined. V lost 2 bases to trimming and J lost 0 bases, with 7 bases between them. The CDR3 runs to 14 residues. Germline CDR1 MDHEN, CDR2 SYDVKM. The CDR3 DNA reads as TGTGCCAGCAGTTTACCGTTAGCTAACTATGGCTACACCTTC. Its protein is CASSLPLANYGYTF.

The chain has TRBV6-5 and TRBJ2-7; the D gene is possibly TRBD1 (5 bases). This CDR3 spans 14 amino acids. V was cut by 3 bases and J by 0 bases, with 9 bases left in between. Germline CDR1 reads MNHEY; CDR2 reads SVGAGI. The CDR3 loop is CASSYIGVSYEQYF. The CDR3 DNA is TGTGCCAGCAGTTATATAGGGGTCTCCTACGAGCAGTACTTC.